These 13 T cell receptor beta chains originate from one sample sequenced in a study of cytomegalovirus exposure and HLA in healthy donors. Profiling relied on immunoSEQ multiplex PCR, and the TCRdb table lists in-frame clones only, not all of them. Of about 120,000 clones in the sample, approximately 88% were seen once. Sequencing was carried out using PBMCs. All receptors derive from a woman aged 25 to 45 in good health and CMV-seropositive.

In its sample, this clone was seen a few times. The rearrangement joins TRBV5-1 to TRBJ1-2; TRBD1 matches 8 bases. The CDR3 is 15 amino acids. The germline V gene has CDR1 SGHRS and CDR2 YFSETQ. V was clipped by 0 bases and J by 4 bases; unmatched bases: 5. The CDR3 sequence: CASSLDQTGAYGYTF. The CDR3 DNA is TGCGCCAGCAGCTTGGACCAGACAGGGGCCTATGGCTACACCTTC. The variable domain in full, with the rest retrieved from reference TRBV5-1 and TRBJ1-2, is KAGVTQTPRYLIKTRGQQVTLSCSPISGHRSVSWYQQTPGQGLQFLFEYFSETQRNKGNFPGRFSGRQFSNSRSEMNVSTLELGDSALYLCASSLDQTGAYGYTFGSGTRLTVV.

This sequence joins TRBV10-3 and TRBJ2-1; D not resolved. The ends were cut back, 4 bases at V and 7 bases at J, with 8 bases in the middle. Germline values: CDR1 ENHRY, CDR2 SYGVKD. This CDR3 comprises 12 residues. CDR3 sequence (DNA): TGTGCCATCAGTGTCAACGGTAATGAGCAGTTCTTC. Amino acids: CAISVNGNEQFF.

This rearrangement joins TRBV27 to TRBJ1-2; 8 bases are a match to TRBD1. CDR1 is MNHEY and CDR2 is SMNVEV in the germline V gene (reference sequence). This CDR3 region has 13 residues. V lost 2 bases to trimming and J lost 4 bases; unmatched junction nucleotides: 0. The CDR3 DNA follows: TGTGCCAGCAGTTTAGGACAGGGCTATGGCTACACCTTC. It translates to CASSLGQGYGYTF.

The chain carries TRBV19 and TRBJ2-7; D is possibly TRBD1 (7 bases). The CDR3 extends over 15 amino acids. Per the germline V gene, CDR1 is LNHDA and CDR2 is SQIVND (reference sequence). The germline V and J ends were trimmed by 5 bases and 5 bases, with 19 bases remaining between them. In DNA form, the CDR3 reads TGTGCCAGTAGTCCCAGACAGGGAGGACTCCACGAGCAGTACTTC. Translation gives CASSPRQGGLHEQYF.

The chain recombines TRBV5-1 with TRBJ1-6; tentatively, D is TRBD1 (6 bases). The length of the CDR3 is 14 residues. V lost 0 bases and J 9 bases, leaving 10 bases between the germline ends. The germline V gene encodes CDR1 SGHRS and CDR2 YFSETQ. CDR3 nucleotides: TGCGCCAGCAGCTTGGTACAGGGTCGTTCACCCCTCCACTTT. This sequence encodes CASSLVQGRSPLHF.

The chain is built from TRBV19 and TRBJ2-7, with 8 bases aligning to TRBD1. V gave up 5 bases and J gave up 12 bases; unmatched junction bases: 9. The CDR3 covers 12 residues. The germline gives CDR1 LNHDA, CDR2 SQIVND (reference sequence). CDR3 amino acids: CASSPRQGRRYF. The DNA of the CDR3 is TGTGCCAGTAGTCCCCGACAGGGGCGAAGGTACTTC. The full variable domain, in which reference TRBV19 and TRBJ2-7 provide the parts outside the CDR3, is DGGITQSPKYLFRKEGQNVTLSCEQNLNHDAMYWYRQDPGQGLRLIYYSQIVNDFQKGDIAEGYSVSREKKESFPLTVTSAQKNPTAFYLCASSPRQGRRYFGPGTRLTVT.

V and J are TRBV5-4 and TRBJ2-1; D is ambiguous. Germline lookup yields CDR1 SGHNT and CDR2 YYREEE (reference sequence). Trimming cost V 1 base and J 0 bases, with 8 bases left between them. The CDR3 has 15 residues. CDR3 sequence reads: CASSLILRSYNEQFF. CDR3 DNA: TGTGCCAGCAGCTTGATACTCCGCTCCTACAATGAGCAGTTCTTC.

The J gene is TRBJ2-1, the V gene TRBV10-3; 7 bases match TRBD1. V was clipped by 10 bases and J by 4 bases; unmatched bases: 10. This CDR3 is built from 14 residues. Germline values: CDR1 ENHRY, CDR2 SYGVKD. The CDR3: CATRGTERYNEQFF. The CDR3 DNA reads TGTGCCACCCGAGGGACAGAGCGTTACAATGAGCAGTTCTTC.

Comment on this clone: A read error may account for a junction end that differs from germline. This rearrangement joins TRBV4-3 to TRBJ2-2; 8 bases fit TRBD1. Per the germline V gene, CDR1 is LGHNA and CDR2 is YSLEER. The CDR3 consists of 16 residues. As DNA, the CDR3 is TGCGCCAGCAGCCAAGACCAGGGGGCGAAAACCGGGGAGCTGTTTTTT. Protein sequence: CASSQDQGAKTGELFF.

This clone was seen only once. The chain uses TRBV10-2 and TRBJ2-5, with a weak D call TRBD2 (7 bases). There are 13 residues in the CDR3. Trimming shortened V by 2 bases and J by 5 bases, and 9 bases separated the two germline ends. In germline, CDR1 is WSHSY, CDR2 SAAADI. CDR3 nucleotides: TGCGCCAGCAGTGAGGAGGGGGGGGAGACCCAGTACTTC. Translation: CASSEEGGETQYF.

This rearrangement joins TRBV5-1 to TRBJ2-2, with 7 bases identical to TRBD2. Germline CDR1 SGHRS, CDR2 YFSETQ. The CDR3 consists of 14 residues. V gave up 4 bases and J gave up 7 bases; unmatched junction bases: 7. In DNA, the CDR3 is TGCGCCAGCAGCCGGGGCGGGAGCCGCGGGGAGCTGTTTTTT. Its protein is CASSRGGSRGELFF.

The chain has TRBV28 and TRBJ2-1; the match to TRBD2 covers 12 bases. The CDR3 is made up of 15 amino acids. Looked up from germline, CDR1 is MDHEN and CDR2 is SYDVKM. V shed 5 bases and J 8 bases; nucleotides not matched to a gene: 7. The CDR3 here is CASSSRLAGEHEQFF. Written as DNA, the CDR3 is TGTGCCAGCAGTAGCCGACTAGCGGGAGAGCATGAGCAGTTCTTC.

This chain connects TRBV7-3 to TRBJ2-7, with D possibly matching TRBD1 (6 bases). Trimming removed 5 bases at V and 2 bases at J, with 16 bases between. The CDR3 is made up of 15 amino acids. Germline V gene data show CDR1 as SGHTA and CDR2 as FQGTGA. CDR3 sequence reads: CASSLRRDTAYEQYF. For the CDR3, the DNA is TGTGCCAGCAGCCTCCGCCGGGACACTGCCTACGAGCAGTACTTC.